This T cell receptor (beta chain) was obtained from a study of blood T cell repertoires in COVID-19. Per the study methods: Researchers report that nucleated cell counts were estimated from reference gene primer amplification. Generated by immunoSEQ multiplex PCR, the TCRdb table keeps only in-frame clones and is missing some. The V and J calls and the clone size are those of that table, but D and trimming were determined from the DNA. The top ten hold approximately 14% of the sample, which has 150,000 to 200,000 clones, about four fifths seen once. Material: peripheral blood. The origin of this receptor is a woman of 80 years or more with acute or convalescent COVID-19.

Here the CDR3 reads CASSYAGAPETQYF. As DNA, the CDR3 is TGTGCCAGCAGTTATGCGGGGGCCCCGGAGACCCAGTACTTC. V usage is TRBV27 and J usage is TRBJ2-5; a possible D gene is TRBD2 (7 bases). Germline V gives CDR1 MNHEY, CDR2 SMNVEV (reference sequence). Trimming pared 4 bases from V and 5 bases from J, leaving 14 bases between. This CDR3 is 14 amino acids long.